This T cell receptor (beta chain) emerged from a study of blood T cells in healthy people across ages. On this clonotype itself: What it recognizes is unknown.

The CDR3 contains 13 residues. CDR1 SGHVS and CDR2 FQNEAQ come from the germline V gene. Study results and caveats: In older individuals, TCR beta diversity per million T cells was lower, falling roughly linearly with age.

Healthy Caucasian individuals from Russia aged 6 to 90 were enrolled as donors. Samples each had at least 6 micrograms of total RNA extracted. For the second PCR, which ran for about 6 to 11 cycles, a sample-barcoded 5' primer and a J-beta primer mix were used. A 12-random-nucleotide template-switch adaptor tagged each cDNA molecule. TCRdb recomputed calls from the 5' RACE reads with MiXCR, one row per CDR3 protein. The sample holds around 2 million distinct CDR3 sequences, about two fifths seen once. The TCR sequence derives from a human donor in good health. The chain recombines TRBV7-8 with TRBJ2-5; no reliable D call. TRBJ2-7 matches the DNA end more closely, so the J call is doubtful. The sample comprised blood. The DNA of the CDR3 is TGTGCCAGCAGCCCTAGGCGCTACTACGAGCAGTACTTC. Translated, it gives CASSPRRYYEQYF.